Listed here are 23 T cell receptor beta chains from one sample, sequenced in a study of T cells after posttransplantation cyclophosphamide. The data were produced by immunoSEQ multiplex PCR, yet TCRdb's version contains in-frame clones alone and is incomplete. This sample yields around 12,000 clones, of which around 95% are seen a single time; approximately 0.32% belongs to the top ten. Sequenced material: naive CD8+ T cells sorted from PBMCs. The source of these receptors is a man aged 25-45 years in good health and a related stem cell transplant donor.

The rearrangement uses TRBV7-9 and TRBJ1-6; no definite D call. This CDR3 contains 14 residues. V lost 4 bases and J 9 bases, leaving 13 bases between the germline ends. Germline V gives CDR1 SEHNR, CDR2 FQNEAQ (reference sequence). The CDR3 here is CASSSTGGSSPLHF. CDR3 DNA sequence: TGTGCCAGCAGCTCCACGGGAGGGAGTTCACCCCTCCACTTT.

The chain combines TRBV4-3 with TRBJ1-2; TRBD1 matches at 7 bases. CDR1 LGHNA and CDR2 YSLEER come from the germline V gene. Unmatched junction bases numbered 6, after V lost 4 bases and J lost 1 base. The CDR3 is 15 amino acids. This chain's CDR3 is CASSLSRDSNYGYTF. The DNA for the CDR3 is TGCGCCAGCAGCCTTAGCCGGGACAGTAACTATGGCTACACCTTC.

This clone has just a few counts. The chain employs TRBV11-2 and TRBJ2-7, with D unclear. CDR1 is SGHAT, CDR2 FQNNGV, per germline. CDR3 length: 13 residues. Trimming left V 4 bases short and J 2 bases short, with 9 bases between. The CDR3: CASSSVPPYEQYF. DNA for the CDR3: TGTGCCAGCAGCTCGGTCCCTCCCTACGAGCAGTACTTC.

This sequence joins TRBV11-2 and TRBJ2-7, with a weak D call TRBD1 (6 bases). The CDR3 covers 13 residues. From germline, CDR1 is SGHAT and CDR2 FQNNGV. Trimming took 3 bases from V and 3 from J, leaving 9 bases between them. CDR3: CASSFWTDYEQYF. The DNA for the CDR3 is TGTGCCAGCAGCTTTTGGACAGACTACGAGCAGTACTTC.

This chain links TRBV13 with TRBJ2-2; D gene uncertain. Germline CDR1 PRHDT, CDR2 FYEKMQ (reference sequence). V lost 5 bases and J 4 bases, leaving 8 bases between the germline ends. There are 13 residues in the CDR3. The CDR3 sequence is CASSLESTGELFF. CDR3 bases: TGTGCCAGCAGCCTCGAGTCCACCGGGGAGCTGTTTTTT.

This clone has only a few counts. V gene TRBV15 combines with J gene TRBJ1-5; TRBD1 matches at 11 bases. This CDR3 is 16 amino acids long. Germline V gene lookup returns CDR1 LNHNV and CDR2 YYDKDF (reference sequence). The ends lost 5 bases at V and 5 bases at J; junction bases unmatched: 8. CDR3 DNA: TGTGCCACCAGCGAGGACAGGGGGCCTTCCCATCAGCCCCAGCATTTT. This gives the protein CATSEDRGPSHQPQHF.

J is TRBJ2-3 and V is TRBV7-3; TRBD1 matches 9 bases. The V and J ends lost 4 bases and 3 bases, in that order; junction bases with no gene match: 11. Per germline, CDR1 SGHTA and CDR2 FQGTGA. This CDR3 is 17 amino acids long. CDR3 DNA: TGTGCCAGCAGCTCCTCCGGGACAGGGTTATTTACAGATACGCAGTATTTT. Its protein product is CASSSSGTGLFTDTQYF.

V usage is TRBV5-6 and J usage is TRBJ1-6; tentatively, D is TRBD1 (5 bases). V dropped 0 bases and J dropped 10 bases, with 11 bases sitting between them. CDR1 is SGHDT and CDR2 is YYEEEE in the germline V gene. The CDR3 sequence is 14 residues long. DNA for the CDR3: TGTGCCAGCAGCTTGGGGCAGGGTGGGTCACCCCTCCACTTT. It is translated as CASSLGQGGSPLHF.

This chain connects TRBV2 to TRBJ2-5, with 10 bases fitting TRBD2. The V segment lost 9 bases and the J segment 3 bases; nucleotides outside the gene matches: 4. From germline, CDR1 is SNHLY and CDR2 FYNNEI. CDR3 length equals 13 residues. CDR3 DNA: TGTGCCAGTAGCGGGGGGCCAAAAGAGACCCAGTACTTC. Translation: CASSGGPKETQYF.

The chain is built from TRBV13 and TRBJ2-3, with D possibly TRBD1 on 6 matching bases. The ends were cut back, 10 bases at V and 1 base at J, with 12 bases in the middle. The CDR3 sequence is 13 residues long. CDR1 is PRHDT, CDR2 FYEKMQ, per germline (reference sequence). The CDR3: CAITGQRTDTQYF. CDR3 nucleotide sequence: TGTGCCATCACAGGGCAGCGCACAGATACGCAGTATTTT. The full variable domain, with the rest looked up from reference TRBV13 and TRBJ2-3, is AAGVIQSPRHLIKEKRETATLKCYPIPRHDTVYWYQQGPGQDPQFLISFYEKMQSDKGSIPDRFSAQQFSDYHSELNMSSLELGDSALYFCAITGQRTDTQYFGPGTRLTVL.

The rearrangement joins TRBV7-8 to TRBJ2-7, with 7 nucleotides matching TRBD1. The CDR3 is 13 amino acids. V lost 1 base, J lost 3 bases, and 0 bases stayed unmatched. Germline V gene data show CDR1 as SGHVS and CDR2 as FQNEAQ. CDR3 coding DNA: TGTGCCAGCAGCTTAGACAGGGGCTACGAGCAGTACTTC. Encoded protein: CASSLDRGYEQYF.

The V and J genes are TRBV19 and TRBJ1-5, with no clear D. This CDR3 comprises 12 residues. Germline V gene lookup returns CDR1 LNHDA and CDR2 SQIVND (reference sequence). Trimming removed 7 bases at V and 2 bases at J, with 6 bases between. CDR3 amino acids: CASTTGNQPQHF. In DNA form, the CDR3 reads TGTGCCAGTACCACGGGCAATCAGCCCCAGCATTTT.

With respect to this clone: The sample holds other DNA sequences that translate to the same CDR3. The chain has TRBV4-1 and TRBJ2-7; 8 nucleotides match TRBD1. The CDR3 covers 14 residues. The germline V gene has CDR1 MGHRA and CDR2 YSYEKL. J was trimmed by 4 bases and V by 3 bases; bases with no gene match: 5. The CDR3 loop reads CASSHPGTGYEQYF. CDR3 in DNA: TGCGCCAGCAGCCACCCCGGGACAGGTTACGAGCAGTACTTC.

This chain joins TRBV6-5 and TRBJ1-2; 8 bases fit TRBD1. This CDR3 has 14 amino acids. The trim removed 7 bases at V and 3 bases at J, leaving 7 bases unmatched. Germline values: CDR1 MNHEY, CDR2 SVGAGI. In DNA, the CDR3 is TGTGCCAGCACCAGGGGGCAGGAGGACTATGGCTACACCTTC. Encoded protein: CASTRGQEDYGYTF.

This chain uses TRBV6-5 with TRBJ2-3; D is ambiguous. The germline CDR1 and CDR2 sequences are MNHEY and SVGAGI. Trimming removed 2 bases from V and 0 bases from J, with 9 bases in between. There are 15 residues in the CDR3. CDR3 protein: CASSYMATSTDTQYF. CDR3 coding DNA: TGTGCCAGCAGTTACATGGCGACAAGCACAGATACGCAGTATTTT.

The CDR3: CASSTSGNWYQETQYF. CDR3 sequence (DNA): TGTGCCAGTAGTACCAGCGGAAACTGGTACCAAGAGACCCAGTACTTC. The gene calls are TRBV19 and TRBJ2-5; perhaps TRBD2 as D (5 bases). Per germline, CDR1 LNHDA and CDR2 SQIVND (reference sequence). V lost 4 bases to trimming and J lost 0 bases, with 15 bases between them. The CDR3 runs to 16 residues.

The chain joins TRBV19 to TRBJ2-7; perhaps TRBD2 as D (6 bases). Trimming removed 3 bases at V and 3 bases at J, with 18 bases between. Germline lookup yields CDR1 LNHDA and CDR2 SQIVND (reference sequence). The CDR3 runs to 16 residues. The CDR3 protein is CASSIGGGPPHYEQYF. The CDR3 nucleotides read TGTGCCAGTAGTATCGGAGGAGGGCCGCCCCACTACGAGCAGTACTTC.

The rearrangement joins TRBV2 to TRBJ1-1; D gene uncertain. Germline V CDR1 and CDR2: SNHLY, FYNNEI. Trimming stripped 6 bases from V and 11 bases from J, with 13 bases between. The CDR3 sequence is 11 residues long. CDR3 loop: CASREIPEAFF. CDR3 DNA sequence: TGTGCCAGCAGAGAGATCCCGGAGGCTTTCTTT.

The rearrangement joins TRBV19 to TRBJ2-1; the D gene is possibly TRBD2 (6 bases). The CDR3 runs 12 residues. V dropped 7 bases and J dropped 6 bases, with 10 bases sitting between them. Germline-derived CDR1 and CDR2 are LNHDA and SQIVND (reference sequence). The DNA for the CDR3 is TGTGCCAGTAAACGGGAGCCCAATGAGCAGTTCTTC. Protein product: CASKREPNEQFF.

V usage is TRBV27 and J usage is TRBJ1-2; D is unclear. Trimming pared 8 bases from V and 6 bases from J, leaving 10 bases between. The CDR3 runs to 11 residues. CDR1 is MNHEY, CDR2 SMNVEV, per germline (reference sequence). In DNA, the CDR3 is TGTGCCAGCCCCTATTGTGATGGCTACACCTTC. This codes for CASPYCDGYTF.

The chain combines TRBV13 with TRBJ2-2, with 8 bases that match TRBD2. The CDR3 has 18 amino acids. In germline, CDR1 is PRHDT, CDR2 FYEKMQ (reference sequence). V lost 5 bases and J lost 0; bases outside the gene matches: 11. CDR3 DNA: TGTGCCAGCAGCCCCAATCTCGGGGGGGCACCGAACACCGGGGAGCTGTTTTTT. Residues: CASSPNLGGAPNTGELFF. The variable domain in full, completed from reference TRBV13 and TRBJ2-2, reads AAGVIQSPRHLIKEKRETATLKCYPIPRHDTVYWYQQGPGQDPQFLISFYEKMQSDKGSIPDRFSAQQFSDYHSELNMSSLELGDSALYFCASSPNLGGAPNTGELFFGEGSRLTVL.

The chain carries TRBV25-1 and TRBJ1-4; possibly TRBD1 for D (6 bases). Trimming pared 6 bases from V and 6 bases from J, leaving 17 bases between. Germline assignment: CDR1 MGHDK and CDR2 SYGVNS. The CDR3 is 15 residues long. The CDR3, as DNA: TGTGCCAGCAGAGCCGCGGGAGGGGGTGATGAAAAACTGTTTTTT. Its translation: CASRAAGGGDEKLFF.

The chain links TRBV27 to TRBJ2-5; the D gene is possibly TRBD1 (5 bases). The J call may not be correct, given that the DNA end is closer to TRBJ2-7. There are 13 residues in the CDR3. The germline V gene has CDR1 MNHEY and CDR2 SMNVEV (reference sequence). CDR3 region: CASSLGQSYEQYF. As DNA, the CDR3 is TGTGCCAGCAGTTTGGGGCAGTCCTACGAGCAGTACTTC.